This TCR beta chain was sequenced during a study of CD8+CD57+ T cells in acquired aplastic anemia. With respect to this clonotype: One end of the junction varies from germline; a read error may be responsible.

Genomic DNA, serving as template, underwent TCR beta VDJ and CDR3 profiling. MiXCR, applied by TCRdb to the reads, yields one record per CDR3 protein. Among about 420,000 distinct CDR3 sequences listed, about two thirds were seen once. Germline V lookup: CDR1 SNHLY, CDR2 FYNNEI. This CDR3 comprises 14 residues. This TCR came from a human donor in good health, serving as a control. The sample taken for sequencing was sorted CD4+, CD8+, or CD8+CD57+ T cells (not recorded which) from PBMCs. J is TRBJ1-2 and V is TRBV2; 8 bases agree with TRBD1. CDR3 DNA: TGTGCCAGCAGCGTGAGACAGGGGCAAAGCGGCTACACCTTT. It codes for CASSVRQGQSGYTF.